A single sample gave rise to the 32 T cell receptor beta chains below, sequenced in a study of cytomegalovirus exposure and HLA in healthy donors. In the PCR, 60 Vbeta and 13 Jbeta primers were used. Profiling relied on immunoSEQ multiplex PCR, and the TCRdb table lists in-frame clones only, not all of them. The sample records under 200,000 clones, 70% to 80% being singletons. Sequenced material: PBMCs. The receptors here all came from a man between 40 and 49 years old in good health and CMV-seronegative.

The J gene is TRBJ1-5, the V gene TRBV23-1; D is possibly TRBD1 (6 bases). TRBV23-1 is placed among ORFs of uncertain function. Trimming pared 3 bases from V and 2 bases from J, leaving 11 bases between. This CDR3 is 15 amino acids long. CDR3: CASSHSRGGNQPQHF. CDR3 sequence (DNA): TGCGCCAGCAGTCATAGCAGGGGTGGCAATCAGCCCCAGCATTTT.

The chain carries TRBV28 and TRBJ1-2; tentative D call: TRBD1 (6 bases). The CDR3 contains 17 residues. Germline CDR1 and CDR2: MDHEN and SYDVKM. V lost 2 bases to trimming and J lost 0 bases, with 16 bases between them. The CDR3 reads CASSLLGARVTNYGYTF. DNA for the CDR3: TGTGCCAGCAGTTTACTGGGGGCGAGAGTAACTAACTATGGCTACACCTTC.

In its sample, this clone was seen a few times. The chain links TRBV2 to TRBJ1-4; no reliable D call. This CDR3 region has 16 residues. V was clipped by 2 bases and J by 3 bases, with 13 bases between them. Germline V gene data show CDR1 as SNHLY and CDR2 as FYNNEI. The CDR3 nucleotides are TGTGCCAGCAGTGAATTGGGAGTGCAAGCTAATGAAAAACTGTTTTTT. Its translation: CASSELGVQANEKLFF.

The J gene is TRBJ2-3, the V gene TRBV14; weak D call: TRBD1 (5 bases). Trimming shortened V by 1 base and J by 1 base, and 18 bases separated the two germline ends. This CDR3 contains 18 residues. Germline V gives CDR1 SGHDN, CDR2 FVKESK. CDR3 sequence reads: CASSQGTGERLGTDTQYF. CDR3 coding DNA: TGTGCCAGCAGCCAAGGAACAGGAGAGAGATTGGGCACAGATACGCAGTATTTT.

The chain uses TRBV29-1 and TRBJ2-2; 13 bases align to TRBD2. CDR1 and CDR2 from the germline V gene are SQVTM and ANQGSEA. The ends lost 4 bases at V and 4 bases at J; junction bases unmatched: 6. There are 16 residues in the CDR3. CDR3 bases: TGCAGCGTTGTGGGGTGGACTAGCGGGAGCACCGGGGAGCTGTTTTTT. Protein sequence: CSVVGWTSGSTGELFF.

The rearrangement joins TRBV2 to TRBJ2-7; D ambiguous. V dropped 3 bases and J dropped 5 bases, with 2 bases sitting between them. In germline, CDR1 is SNHLY, CDR2 FYNNEI. The CDR3 spans 10 residues. CDR3 nucleotide sequence: TGTGCCAGCAGTGATAACGAGCAGTACTTC. Residues: CASSDNEQYF.

V and J are TRBV5-1 and TRBJ2-4; D remains ambiguous. V was clipped by 1 base and J by 3 bases, with 8 bases between them. The CDR3 has 14 residues. Germline assignment: CDR1 SGHRS and CDR2 YFSETQ. The CDR3 region is CASSLTSGKNIQYF. The CDR3, as DNA: TGCGCCAGCAGCTTGACGTCCGGCAAAAACATTCAGTACTTC.

V and J are TRBV5-1 and TRBJ2-5; 8 bases line up with TRBD1. The CDR3 spans 15 residues. V gave up 0 bases and J gave up 4 bases; unmatched junction bases: 5. From germline, CDR1 is SGHRS and CDR2 YFSETQ. DNA for the CDR3: TGCGCCAGCAGCTTGGGGACAGGGATGGGAGAGACCCAGTACTTC. This sequence encodes CASSLGTGMGETQYF.

V is TRBV5-5 and J is TRBJ2-7, with no clear D. V dropped 0 bases and J dropped 0 bases, with 7 bases sitting between them. The CDR3 is 14 residues long. Looked up from germline, CDR1 is SGHKS and CDR2 is YYEKEE (reference sequence). In DNA, the CDR3 is TGTGCCAGCAGCTTGGACGCCTACTCCTACGAGCAGTACTTC. Protein sequence: CASSLDAYSYEQYF.

The rearrangement joins TRBV28 to TRBJ1-5, with 10 bases matching TRBD1. The germline V gene has CDR1 MDHEN and CDR2 SYDVKM. CDR3 length: 16 residues. J lost 5 bases, V lost 7 bases, and 11 bases had no gene match. The CDR3, as DNA: TGTGCCAGCAACCCCGGGACAGGGGCCCTCGATCAGCCCCAGCATTTT. Its translation is CASNPGTGALDQPQHF.

This clone is a singleton in its sample. The genes are TRBV5-1 and TRBJ2-4; D is perhaps TRBD1 (6 bases). The length of the CDR3 is 14 residues. Germline assignment: CDR1 SGHRS and CDR2 YFSETQ. Trimming removed 4 bases at V and 0 bases at J, with 8 bases between. CDR3 nucleotides: TGCGCCAGCAGCCGGGACAAAGCCAAAAACATTCAGTACTTC. Its translation is CASSRDKAKNIQYF.

The V gene is TRBV19, the J gene TRBJ1-1; TRBD1 matches at 7 bases. The CDR3 is 13 amino acids. J was trimmed by 1 base and V by 6 bases; bases with no gene match: 2. Germline V gene data show CDR1 as LNHDA and CDR2 as SQIVND (reference sequence). CDR3 in DNA: TGTGCCAGTAGAGGGACAGCGAACACTGAAGCTTTCTTT. Amino acid sequence: CASRGTANTEAFF.

This clone was seen once. The chain employs TRBV7-9 and TRBJ1-4, with a possible D match to TRBD1 (5 bases). V lost 4 bases, J lost 0 bases, and 12 bases lay in between. Germline V lookup: CDR1 SEHNR, CDR2 FQNEAQ (reference sequence). The CDR3 contains 16 residues. The DNA for the CDR3 is TGTGCCAGCAGCTCCCACCGACAGTCAACTAATGAAAAACTGTTTTTT. Its protein is CASSSHRQSTNEKLFF.

This chain connects TRBV21-1 to TRBJ2-7; the DNA was not compared with TRBD2, the D call given in the table. TRBV21-1 is reported as a pseudogene. The CDR3 runs 17 residues. CDR3 in amino acids: CASSYLAGLGRPHEQYF. CDR3 sequence (DNA): TGTGCCAGCAGCTACCTAGCGGGCCTAGGGAGACCCCACGAGCAGTACTTC.

The gene calls are TRBV18 and TRBJ2-5, with 7 bases matching TRBD1. This CDR3 region has 15 residues. Germline V gene lookup returns CDR1 KGHSH and CDR2 LQKENI. Trimming removed 2 bases from V and 3 bases from J; junction bases left unmatched: 6. The CDR3: CASSPVDRWEETQYF. The CDR3 nucleotides are TGTGCCAGCTCACCAGTGGACAGGTGGGAAGAGACCCAGTACTTC. Full variable domain (missing parts from reference TRBV18 and TRBJ2-5): NAGVMQNPRHLVRRRGQEARLRCSPMKGHSHVYWYRQLPEEGLKFMVYLQKENIIDESGMPKERFSAEFPKEGPSILRIQQVVRGDSAAYFCASSPVDRWEETQYFGPGTRLLVL.

This clone has only a few counts. As DNA, the CDR3 is TGTGCCAGTAGCCTACAGGGGGACTATGGCTACACCTTC. Amino acids: CASSLQGDYGYTF. The chain joins TRBV19 to TRBJ1-2; 8 nucleotides line up with TRBD1. The V segment lost 6 bases and the J segment 3 bases; nucleotides outside the gene matches: 3. The V gene's germline CDR1 is LNHDA and CDR2 SQIVND (reference sequence). The CDR3 spans 13 residues.

The chain uses TRBV7-2 and TRBJ1-5; D may be TRBD1 (5 bases). This CDR3 is 15 amino acids long. V lost 3 bases and J lost 6, with 15 bases in between. CDR1 is SGHTA and CDR2 is FQGNSA in the germline V gene. For the CDR3, the DNA is TGTGCCAGCAGCTTCGGGGGGGTCGGTTTTCAGCCCCAGCATTTT. This translates into CASSFGGVGFQPQHF.

The chain combines TRBV27 with TRBJ2-7; D is undetermined. Germline CDR1 MNHEY, CDR2 SMNVEV (reference sequence). With 2 bases removed from V and 3 bases from J, the gap between germline ends came to 14 bases. The CDR3 contains 15 residues. The CDR3 bases are TGTGCCAGCAGTTTAGATCTACAGCCCATCTACGAGCAGTACTTC. Protein: CASSLDLQPIYEQYF.

The chain employs TRBV28 and TRBJ1-4; TRBD1 matches at 8 bases. The germline V gene has CDR1 MDHEN and CDR2 SYDVKM. Losses at the gene ends were 4 bases for V and 4 bases for J; bases not matched to a gene: 8. The CDR3 loop spans 16 amino acids. The CDR3: CASSSSGQGRNEKLFF. The CDR3 DNA is TGTGCCAGCAGTTCCTCTGGACAGGGCCGTAATGAAAAACTGTTTTTT.

This clone was counted between two and nine times. The CDR3 protein is CASSEQGQPQHF. In nucleotides, the CDR3 is TGTGCCAGCAGTGAGCAGGGCCAGCCCCAGCATTTT. The V and J genes are TRBV27 and TRBJ1-5; tentatively, D is TRBD1 (5 bases). V was clipped by 5 bases and J by 7 bases, with 9 bases between them. The CDR3 is 12 amino acids. Germline CDR1 and CDR2: MNHEY and SMNVEV (reference sequence).

The chain recombines TRBV4-2 with TRBJ2-6; D is perhaps TRBD1 (5 bases). V was trimmed by 1 base and J by 4 bases, leaving 14 bases between them. The CDR3 extends over 17 amino acids. Germline V lookup: CDR1 LGHNA, CDR2 YNFKEQ. CDR3 nucleotide sequence: TGTGCCAGCAGCCAAGCTCCCCAAGGGGCCGGGGCCAACGTCCTGACTTTC. Protein sequence: CASSQAPQGAGANVLTF.

The chain combines TRBV4-1 with TRBJ1-5; 7 nucleotides line up with TRBD1. The CDR3 is 17 residues long. Germline-derived CDR1 and CDR2 are MGHRA and YSYEKL. Trimming at V came to 7 bases and at J to 7 bases, leaving 19 bases not matched to a gene. This CDR3 reads CASINTGARRSWQPQHF. The CDR3 region has the DNA TGCGCCAGCATCAACACAGGGGCGCGGCGTTCTTGGCAGCCCCAGCATTTT.

This rearrangement joins TRBV6-6 to TRBJ2-2; D gene ambiguous. This CDR3 region has 14 residues. Germline loops: CDR1 MNHNY, CDR2 SVGAGI (reference sequence). V was pared by 0 bases and J by 7 bases, with 9 bases between. The CDR3 DNA reads as TGTGCCAGCAGTTACTCGAACAGCTTCGGGGAGCTGTTTTTT. The encoded protein is CASSYSNSFGELFF.

The V and J genes are TRBV6-5 and TRBJ2-1; tentative D call: TRBD2 (7 bases). In germline, CDR1 is MNHEY, CDR2 SVGAGI. The CDR3 runs 12 residues. Trimming shortened V by 2 bases and J by 16 bases, and 15 bases separated the two germline ends. The CDR3 DNA reads TGTGCCAGCAGTTACATCGGGGGGCTAGGATTCTTC. This sequence encodes CASSYIGGLGFF.

Note on this clone: The final CDR3 position lacks the conserved phenylalanine or tryptophan, pointing to a likely read error. The rearrangement uses TRBV7-6 and TRBJ1-1; perhaps TRBD1 as D (5 bases). CDR3 length equals 14 residues. Trimming left V 5 bases short and J 4 bases short, with 14 bases between. The germline V gene encodes CDR1 SGHVS and CDR2 FNYEAQ. The CDR3 DNA reads as TGTGCCAGCAGCCTCAGGGAAGCAGGCACTGAAGCTTTCCTT. Translated, it gives CASSLREAGTEAFL.

The genes are TRBV10-2 and TRBJ1-2; 7 bases map to TRBD1. The V gene end was trimmed by 5 bases and the J gene end by 2 bases; junction bases not matched to a gene: 14. Per the germline V gene, CDR1 is WSHSY and CDR2 is SAAADI. CDR3 size: 17 residues. The CDR3 nucleotides are TGCGCCAGCAGTCCTAACAAGCTGACAGGGCTCAACTATGGCTACACCTTC. Its translation is CASSPNKLTGLNYGYTF.

The chain employs TRBV7-8 and TRBJ2-7, with 9 bases identical to TRBD2. This CDR3 spans 14 amino acids. Germline-derived CDR1 and CDR2 are SGHVS and FQNEAQ. Trimming took 4 bases from V and 6 from J; bases not matched to a gene: 7. CDR3 protein: CASSSAGLASEQYF. The CDR3 nucleotides are TGTGCCAGCAGCTCCGCGGGACTAGCTAGCGAGCAGTACTTC.

This sequence joins TRBV28 and TRBJ1-5, with 10 positions matching TRBD1. The ends lost 8 bases at V and 4 bases at J; junction bases unmatched: 5. The V gene's germline CDR1 is MDHEN and CDR2 SYDVKM. This CDR3 is 14 amino acids long. The CDR3 spells CASLTDRGNQPQHF. The CDR3 DNA follows: TGTGCCAGCCTCACGGACAGGGGGAATCAGCCCCAGCATTTT.

Comments on this clone: The identical CDR3 is also encoded by other nucleotide sequences in the sample. The V gene is TRBV7-9, the J gene TRBJ2-2, with D hard to call. The CDR3 has 15 residues. Germline CDR1 is SEHNR and CDR2 is FQNEAQ (reference sequence). V shed 1 base and J shed 2 bases, with 8 bases lying between them. DNA of the CDR3: TGTGCCAGCAGCTTAGGACTCCCCAACACCGGGGAGCTGTTTTTT. Amino acid sequence: CASSLGLPNTGELFF. Combining the CDR3 with reference TRBV7-9 and TRBJ2-2 gives the whole variable domain DTGVSQNPRHKITKRGQNVTFRCDPISEHNRLYWYRQTLGQGPEFLTYFQNEAQLEKSRLLSDRFSAERPKGSFSTLEIQRTEQGDSAMYLCASSLGLPNTGELFFGEGSRLTVL.

The chain combines TRBV7-6 with TRBJ2-7; 8 bases fit TRBD1. Germline V lookup: CDR1 SGHVS, CDR2 FNYEAQ. This CDR3 comprises 13 residues. V gave up 3 bases and J gave up 4 bases; unmatched junction bases: 2. The CDR3 bases are TGTGCCAGCAGCTTTGACAGGGGTTACGAGCAGTACTTC. It translates to CASSFDRGYEQYF.

The chain is built from TRBV7-8 and TRBJ2-5; perhaps TRBD2 as D (5 bases). The CDR3 totals 13 residues. Germline V gives CDR1 SGHVS, CDR2 FQNEAQ. The V end was cut by 0 bases, the J end by 7 bases, with 9 bases between. The CDR3 DNA reads as TGTGCCAGCAGCTTAGCCCGGGGTGGGACCCAGTACTTC. Encoded protein: CASSLARGGTQYF.

The DNA of the CDR3 is TGTGCCATCAGTGCAACTCCCCAGAGTCCCCGGGAGGCTTTCTTT. It specifies CAISATPQSPREAFF. J is TRBJ1-1 and V is TRBV10-3; D is undetermined. This CDR3 has 15 residues. Trimming took off 4 bases at V and 11 bases at J, with 23 bases between the two ends. From germline, CDR1 is ENHRY and CDR2 SYGVKD.